The 21 T cell receptor beta chains reported below all come from one sample, sequenced in a study of T cell repertoires in cytomegalovirus infection. No antigen has been assigned to these receptors. In TCRdb, the reads were re-called with MiXCR into one record per CDR3 protein. The sample consists of 650,000 to 850,000 distinct CDR3 sequences, 25% to 30% of them appearing once. The specimen was cultured CD8+ T cells from PBMCs, collected from culture after CMV antigen stimulation. The receptors derive from a human donor in good health (CMV status not recorded). Some clones in this sample may be carry-over from other donors' samples.

The chain is built from TRBV7-4 and TRBJ1-1, with D possibly matching TRBD1 (6 bases). This CDR3 contains 16 residues. Trimming removed 6 bases at V and 6 bases at J, with 23 bases between. Germline V gene sequence: CDR1 SGHVT, CDR2 SQSDAQ. The CDR3 DNA follows: TGTGCCAGCAGTTCCCCCCGGGACATGGCGTCACCTGAAGCTTTCTTT. Protein sequence: CASSSPRDMASPEAFF.

J is TRBJ2-3 and V is TRBV9; D is perhaps TRBD2 (6 bases). Germline CDR1 and CDR2: SGDLS and YYNGEE. V was trimmed by 4 bases and J by 4 bases, leaving 16 bases between them. The CDR3 runs to 15 residues. The CDR3 loop is CASSPRGRPADTQYF. In DNA form, the CDR3 reads TGTGCCAGCAGCCCGCGGGGACGCCCGGCAGATACGCAGTATTTT.

The chain carries TRBV27 and TRBJ2-3; D is perhaps TRBD1 (6 bases). The CDR3 length is 16 residues. Per the germline V gene, CDR1 is MNHEY and CDR2 is SMNVEV (reference sequence). V lost 2 bases and J lost 1, with 13 bases in between. In nucleotides, the CDR3 is TGTGCCAGCAGTTTAGCAGGGGCCGGGGGCACAGATACGCAGTATTTT. This codes for CASSLAGAGGTDTQYF.

The chain combines TRBV11-1 with TRBJ2-5; D call uncertain. The CDR3 spans 14 residues. V lost 5 bases and J lost 5, with 15 bases in between. Germline V CDR1 and CDR2: SGHAT, FQDESV (reference sequence). The DNA for the CDR3 is TGTGCCAGCAGCAATGCGCCGGTGGGGGAGACCCAGTACTTC. Translated: CASSNAPVGETQYF.

The chain employs TRBV19 and TRBJ1-1; D perhaps matches TRBD1 (5 bases). CDR1 is LNHDA, CDR2 SQIVND, per germline (reference sequence). Trimming shortened V by 8 bases and J by 0 bases, and 10 bases separated the two germline ends. CDR3 length equals 13 residues. The CDR3 DNA reads as TGTGCCAGTCGGGGACTGATGAACACTGAAGCTTTCTTT. This gives the protein CASRGLMNTEAFF.

The V call is TRBV28, the J call TRBJ1-1; no definite D call. Germline-derived CDR1 and CDR2 are MDHEN and SYDVKM. Trimming removed 0 bases from V and 7 bases from J, with 15 bases in between. This CDR3 region has 15 residues. CDR3 amino acids: CASSLWGGQDYEAFF. In DNA form, the CDR3 reads TGTGCCAGCAGTTTATGGGGCGGGCAGGACTATGAAGCTTTCTTT. The full variable domain, its missing parts supplied by reference TRBV28 and TRBJ1-1, is DVKVTQSSRYLVKRTGEKVFLECVQDMDHENMFWYRQDPGLGLRLIYFSYDVKMKEKGDIPEGYSVSREKKERFSLILESASTNQTSMYLCASSLWGGQDYEAFFGQGTRLTVV.

This clonotype was seen a few times. V is TRBV5-1 and J is TRBJ2-2; D is possibly TRBD2 (6 bases). V lost 4 bases to trimming and J lost 1 base, with 17 bases between them. CDR1 is SGHRS, CDR2 YFSETQ, per germline. The CDR3 is made up of 17 amino acids. This chain's CDR3 is CASSANPGGVNTGELFF. CDR3 sequence (DNA): TGCGCCAGCAGCGCCAATCCTGGCGGGGTGAACACCGGGGAGCTGTTTTTT.

Only a few counts were recorded for this clonotype. J is TRBJ2-5 and V is TRBV27, with D maybe TRBD2 (7 bases). CDR1 MNHEY and CDR2 SMNVEV come from the germline V gene (reference sequence). Trimming took off 4 bases at V and 5 bases at J, with 14 bases between the two ends. This CDR3 spans 14 amino acids. CDR3 loop: CASSYGGRWETQYF. CDR3 in DNA: TGTGCCAGCAGTTACGGGGGGCGCTGGGAGACCCAGTACTTC.

This clonotype has more than one count but fewer than ten. The chain links TRBV6-2 or TRBV6-3 to TRBJ2-5; TRBD1 might be the D (6 bases). With 2 bases removed from V and 2 bases from J, the gap between germline ends came to 18 bases. This CDR3 is built from 17 residues. Germline V gene lookup returns CDR1 MNHEY and CDR2 SVGEGT. CDR3 sequence reads: CASSYGGTETFQETQYF. The CDR3 DNA reads as TGTGCCAGCAGTTACGGGGGCACAGAAACCTTTCAAGAGACCCAGTACTTC.

The CDR3 reads CASSLAASPRGTEAFF. The CDR3 bases are TGTGCCAGCAGCTTAGCGGCCAGCCCCAGGGGCACTGAAGCTTTCTTT. The V and J genes are TRBV11-1 and TRBJ1-1; tentative D call: TRBD1 (6 bases). The V and J ends lost 0 bases and 4 bases respectively, with 15 bases between them. This CDR3 spans 16 amino acids. The germline gives CDR1 SGHAT, CDR2 FQDESV (reference sequence).

This clonotype has just a few counts. CDR3 in DNA: TGTGCCACCAGTGATTCCCAGGGTGGTAAAGCTTTCTTT. It is translated as CATSDSQGGKAFF. The chain has TRBV24-1 and TRBJ1-1, with D tentatively TRBD1 (5 bases). The germline gives CDR1 KGHDR, CDR2 SFDVKD. The CDR3 has 13 residues. V dropped 2 bases and J dropped 9 bases, with 12 bases sitting between them.

This clonotype was observed many times. The chain carries TRBV7-9 and TRBJ1-2; unclear D gene. From germline, CDR1 is SEHNR and CDR2 FQNEAQ (reference sequence). There are 17 residues in the CDR3. Deletions cut 2 bases from V and 8 bases from J, with 24 bases between. CDR3 nucleotide sequence: TGTGCCAGCAGCTTAATCCCCGGCCGCGGACGCGACGGGGGCTACACCTTC. Protein: CASSLIPGRGRDGGYTF.

This clonotype was observed once. The V and J genes are TRBV6-8 and TRBJ2-3; D might be TRBD1 or TRBD2, each matching 5 bases. CDR1 is MNHGY, CDR2 SAAAGT, per germline. CDR3 length equals 13 residues. Trimming pared 6 bases from V and 4 bases from J, leaving 11 bases between. The CDR3 reads CASRGEGPDTQYF. In nucleotides, the CDR3 is TGTGCCAGCAGAGGAGAGGGGCCAGATACGCAGTATTTT.

The table lists this clonotype with a few counts. CDR3 sequence: CASSQDFGGVGQETQYF. The CDR3 DNA sequence: TGCGCCAGCAGCCAAGATTTCGGCGGGGTGGGCCAAGAGACCCAGTACTTC. V and J are TRBV4-3 and TRBJ2-5, with D possibly TRBD2 on 6 matching bases. Germline V gives CDR1 LGHNA, CDR2 YSLEER. This CDR3 comprises 17 residues. V was trimmed by 0 bases and J by 1 base, leaving 15 bases between them.

This clonotype has more than one count but fewer than ten. This CDR3 is CASSWGGNEQYV. In nucleotides, the CDR3 is TGTGCCAGCAGCTGGGGGGGGAACGAGCAGTACGTC. This sequence joins TRBV12-3 or TRBV12-4 and TRBJ2-7; 7 bases map to TRBD2. The ends lost 6 bases at V and 5 bases at J; junction bases unmatched: 4. The CDR3 runs 12 residues.

CDR3 bases: TGTGCCAGCAGCCTCTACTACACCTTC. Amino acid sequence: CASSLYYTF. The chain combines TRBV5-8 with TRBJ1-2; D is ambiguous. Per germline, CDR1 SGHTS and CDR2 YDEGEE. CDR3 length: 9 residues. V was pared by 4 bases and J by 10 bases, with 5 bases between.

The sample holds a few counts of this clonotype. The chain links TRBV20-1 to TRBJ2-3; 11 nucleotides line up with TRBD1. Germline V gives CDR1 DFQATT, CDR2 SNEGSKA (reference sequence). V gave up 5 bases and J gave up 4 bases; unmatched junction bases: 5. This CDR3 has 14 amino acids. The CDR3 nucleotides are TGCAGTGCTGACCGGGACAGGGGGTCAGATACGCAGTATTTT. This translates into CSADRDRGSDTQYF.

The chain is built from TRBV13 and TRBJ2-3; D possibly corresponds to TRBD2 (5 bases). V lost 5 bases and J lost 4, with 13 bases in between. From germline, CDR1 is PRHDT and CDR2 FYEKMQ (reference sequence). The CDR3 totals 14 residues. The CDR3 region has the DNA TGTGCCAGCAGCCCAACGGACTTCCCAGATACGCAGTATTTT. It codes for CASSPTDFPDTQYF.

V and J are TRBV19 and TRBJ2-7, with 7 nucleotides matching TRBD1. The V gene end was trimmed by 4 bases and the J gene end by 0 bases; junction bases not matched to a gene: 15. Germline values: CDR1 LNHDA, CDR2 SQIVND (reference sequence). There are 18 residues in the CDR3. The CDR3 DNA reads TGTGCCAGTAGTACCTTCTCCTCAAGGACAGGCATCTCCTACGAGCAGTACTTC. Translating gives CASSTFSSRTGISYEQYF. Full variable domain (missing parts from reference TRBV19 and TRBJ2-7): DGGITQSPKYLFRKEGQNVTLSCEQNLNHDAMYWYRQDPGQGLRLIYYSQIVNDFQKGDIAEGYSVSREKKESFPLTVTSAQKNPTAFYLCASSTFSSRTGISYEQYFGPGTRLTVT.

The CDR3 DNA is TGTGCCAGCAGTGGGGTACGACAGAGCAAGGGGAATCAGCCCCAGCATTTT. This sequence encodes CASSGVRQSKGNQPQHF. The rearrangement joins TRBV28 to TRBJ1-5, with D possibly matching TRBD1 (5 bases). Germline-derived CDR1 and CDR2 are MDHEN and SYDVKM. V was trimmed by 5 bases and J by 4 bases, leaving 21 bases between them. CDR3 length: 17 residues.

The genes are TRBV14 and TRBJ2-1, with 9 bases lining up with TRBD1. In germline, CDR1 is SGHDN, CDR2 FVKESK. The CDR3 length is 16 residues. The V gene end was trimmed by 4 bases and the J gene end by 7 bases; junction bases not matched to a gene: 11. The CDR3 nucleotides read TGTGCCAGCAGCCCGCTGGGACAGGGAAGAGAAAATGAGCAGTTCTTC. Translated, it gives CASSPLGQGRENEQFF.